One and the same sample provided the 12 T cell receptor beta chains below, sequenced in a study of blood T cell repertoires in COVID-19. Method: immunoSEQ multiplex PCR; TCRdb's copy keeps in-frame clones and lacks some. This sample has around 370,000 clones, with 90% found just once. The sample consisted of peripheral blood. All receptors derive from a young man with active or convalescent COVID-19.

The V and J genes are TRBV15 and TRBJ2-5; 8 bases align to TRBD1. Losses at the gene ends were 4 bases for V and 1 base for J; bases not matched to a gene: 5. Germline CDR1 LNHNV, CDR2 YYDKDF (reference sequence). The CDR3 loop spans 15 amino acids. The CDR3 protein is CATSKAGTGQETQYF. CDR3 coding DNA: TGTGCCACCAGCAAAGCAGGGACAGGCCAAGAGACCCAGTACTTC.

The CDR3 reads CASSLGTGGLIYNEQFF. The CDR3 DNA reads TGCGCCAGCAGCTTGGGTACGGGGGGGCTTATCTACAATGAGCAGTTCTTC. The chain has TRBV4-3 and TRBJ2-1; TRBD2 matches 8 bases. J was trimmed by 3 bases and V by 5 bases; bases with no gene match: 12. The germline V gene has CDR1 LGHNA and CDR2 YSLEER. This CDR3 region has 17 residues.

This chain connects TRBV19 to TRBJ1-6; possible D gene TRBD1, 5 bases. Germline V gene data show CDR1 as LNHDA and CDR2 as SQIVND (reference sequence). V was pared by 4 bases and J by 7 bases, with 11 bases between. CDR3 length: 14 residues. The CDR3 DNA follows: TGTGCCAGTAGTAAGCGCCAGGGAAATTCACCCCTCCACTTT. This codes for CASSKRQGNSPLHF.

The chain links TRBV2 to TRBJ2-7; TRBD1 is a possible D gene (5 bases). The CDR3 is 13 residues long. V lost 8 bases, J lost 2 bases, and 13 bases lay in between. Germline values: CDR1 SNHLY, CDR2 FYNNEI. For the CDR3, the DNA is TGTGCCAGCTACGGACACCGGACCTACGAGCAGTACTTC. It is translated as CASYGHRTYEQYF.

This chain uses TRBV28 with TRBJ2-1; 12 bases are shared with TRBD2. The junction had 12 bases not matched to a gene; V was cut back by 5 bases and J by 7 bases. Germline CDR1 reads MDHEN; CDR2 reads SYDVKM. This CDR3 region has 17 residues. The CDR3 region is CASSRPEGLAGFNEQFF. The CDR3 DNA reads TGTGCCAGCAGTCGACCCGAAGGACTAGCGGGATTTAATGAGCAGTTCTTC.

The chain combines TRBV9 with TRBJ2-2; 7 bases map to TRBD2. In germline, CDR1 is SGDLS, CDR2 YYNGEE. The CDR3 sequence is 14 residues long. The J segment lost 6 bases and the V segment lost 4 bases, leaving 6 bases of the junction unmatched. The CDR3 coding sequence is TGTGCCAGCAGCCAGGGAGGGGAGGCCGGGGAGCTGTTTTTT. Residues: CASSQGGEAGELFF.

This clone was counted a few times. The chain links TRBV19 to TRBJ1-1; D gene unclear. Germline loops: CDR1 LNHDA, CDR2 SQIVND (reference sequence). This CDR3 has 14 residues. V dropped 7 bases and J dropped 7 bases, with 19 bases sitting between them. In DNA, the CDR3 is TGTGCCAGTATTTACTTAGCGGGGAATGGTGAAGCTTTCTTT. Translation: CASIYLAGNGEAFF.

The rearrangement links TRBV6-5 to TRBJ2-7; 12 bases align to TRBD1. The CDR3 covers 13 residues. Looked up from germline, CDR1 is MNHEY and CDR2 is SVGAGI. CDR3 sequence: CASAGTGGFEQYF. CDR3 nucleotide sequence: TGTGCTAGTGCCGGGACAGGGGGCTTCGAGCAGTACTTC.

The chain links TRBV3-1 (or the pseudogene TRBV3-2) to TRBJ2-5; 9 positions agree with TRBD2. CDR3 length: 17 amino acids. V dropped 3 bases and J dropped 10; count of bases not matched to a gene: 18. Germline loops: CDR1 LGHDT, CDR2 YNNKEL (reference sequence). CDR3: CASSQLFSGRPLGDQYF. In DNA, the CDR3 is TGTGCCAGCAGCCAGCTTTTTAGCGGGAGACCCTTGGGGGACCAGTACTTC.

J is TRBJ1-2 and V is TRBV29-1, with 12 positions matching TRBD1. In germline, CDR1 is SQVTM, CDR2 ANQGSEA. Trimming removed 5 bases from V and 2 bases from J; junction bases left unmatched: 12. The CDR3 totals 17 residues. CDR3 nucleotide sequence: TGCAGCGTTCTTCCTTCCGGGACAGGGGGCAGAAACTATGGCTACACCTTC. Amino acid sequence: CSVLPSGTGGRNYGYTF. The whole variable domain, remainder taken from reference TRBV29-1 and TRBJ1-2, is SAVISQKPSRDICQRGTSLTIQCQVDSQVTMMFWYRQQPGQSLTLIATANQGSEATYESGFVIDKFPISRPNLTFSTLTVSNMSPEDSSIYLCSVLPSGTGGRNYGYTFGSGTRLTVV.

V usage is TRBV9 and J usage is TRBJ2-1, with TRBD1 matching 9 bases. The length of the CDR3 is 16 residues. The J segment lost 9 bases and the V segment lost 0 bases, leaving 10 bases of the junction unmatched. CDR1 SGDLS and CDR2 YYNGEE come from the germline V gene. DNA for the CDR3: TGTGCCAGCAGCGTAGCTACAAGGACAGGGGTCGGTGAGCAGTTCTTC. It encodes CASSVATRTGVGEQFF.

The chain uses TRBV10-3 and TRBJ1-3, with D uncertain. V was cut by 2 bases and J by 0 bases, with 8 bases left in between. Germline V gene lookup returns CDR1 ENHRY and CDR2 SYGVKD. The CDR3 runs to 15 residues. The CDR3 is CAISEPPFSGNTIYF. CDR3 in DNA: TGTGCCATCAGTGAGCCCCCGTTCTCTGGAAACACCATATATTTT.